Listed here are 24 T cell receptor beta chains from one sample, sequenced in a study of blood T cell repertoires in COVID-19. TCRdb keeps only in-frame clones here, not all; method: immunoSEQ multiplex PCR. The data show fewer than 300,000 clones, roughly 80% seen once. The sequenced sample consisted of PBMCs or T cells enriched from blood (not recorded which). The receptor source for this set is a man aged 40-55 years who had been exposed to COVID-19.

The chain carries TRBV6-5 and TRBJ2-5; D remains ambiguous. The CDR3 totals 13 residues. Per the germline V gene, CDR1 is MNHEY and CDR2 is SVGAGI. V lost 0 bases and J 6 bases, leaving 8 bases between the germline ends. The CDR3 DNA reads as TGTGCCAGCAGTTACTCGGGCGAGAAGACCCAGTACTTC. Translated, it gives CASSYSGEKTQYF.

In this sample, this clone turned up once. The chain joins TRBV19 to TRBJ2-3, with unresolved D. The ends were cut back, 6 bases at V and 2 bases at J, with 15 bases in the middle. This CDR3 has 15 amino acids. Germline lookup yields CDR1 LNHDA and CDR2 SQIVND (reference sequence). CDR3 amino acids: CASRTGGSSTDTQYF. The DNA of the CDR3 is TGTGCCAGTAGGACGGGTGGTTCTTCCACAGATACGCAGTATTTT.

The rearrangement joins TRBV5-4 to TRBJ1-2; D unresolved. The CDR3 has 13 amino acids. CDR1 is SGHNT, CDR2 YYREEE, per germline (reference sequence). V was shortened by 4 bases and J by 7 bases, with 14 bases between the two germline ends. The CDR3: CASSPEADGGYTF. The CDR3 bases are TGTGCCAGCAGCCCCGAAGCGGACGGTGGCTACACCTTC.

This clone was counted a few times. The rearrangement joins TRBV19 to TRBJ1-2; a weak D match, TRBD1 (6 bases). CDR1 is LNHDA and CDR2 is SQIVND in the germline V gene (reference sequence). This CDR3 has 16 residues. V lost 2 bases, J lost 0 bases, and 13 bases lay in between. This chain's CDR3 is CASSIFLGATNYGYTF. The CDR3 nucleotides are TGTGCCAGTAGTATATTTTTGGGGGCAACTAACTATGGCTACACCTTC. Full variable domain (outside the CDR3, taken from reference TRBV19 and TRBJ1-2): DGGITQSPKYLFRKEGQNVTLSCEQNLNHDAMYWYRQDPGQGLRLIYYSQIVNDFQKGDIAEGYSVSREKKESFPLTVTSAQKNPTAFYLCASSIFLGATNYGYTFGSGTRLTVV.

Details on this clone: The sample carries other DNA sequences with the same CDR3. The chain recombines TRBV27 with TRBJ2-7, with TRBD2 as a possible D gene (6 bases). Germline loops: CDR1 MNHEY, CDR2 SMNVEV (reference sequence). CDR3 length: 14 amino acids. The ends were cut back, 3 bases at V and 4 bases at J, with 13 bases in the middle. The CDR3: CASSFSGSGYEQYF. In DNA form, the CDR3 reads TGTGCCAGCAGTTTTTCCGGGAGTGGGTACGAGCAGTACTTC.

This clone has a single count. V and J are TRBV19 and TRBJ1-4; no definite D call. Trimming cost V 8 bases and J 0 bases, with 16 bases left between them. The CDR3 runs 16 residues. Germline CDR1 reads LNHDA; CDR2 reads SQIVND (reference sequence). DNA of the CDR3: TGTGCCAGTCGATACCCTAAAGATGCAACTAATGAAAAACTGTTTTTT. Translating it yields CASRYPKDATNEKLFF.

The chain uses TRBV29-1 and TRBJ1-5; 7 bases line up with TRBD1. This CDR3 is built from 13 residues. With V trimmed by 4 bases and J by 8 bases, 8 bases remained unmatched. Germline assignment: CDR1 SQVTM and CDR2 ANQGSEA. The CDR3 loop reads CSVADRLVEPQHF. For the CDR3, the DNA is TGCAGCGTTGCGGACAGGCTGGTGGAGCCCCAGCATTTT.

This chain links TRBV5-1 with TRBJ2-7, with 9 positions matching TRBD2. J lost 3 bases, V lost 3 bases, and 13 bases had no gene match. Germline CDR1 and CDR2: SGHRS and YFSETQ. The CDR3 loop spans 17 amino acids. DNA of the CDR3: TGCGCCAGCAGCTCAAGGACCGGGACTAGCAGTTTCTACGAGCAGTACTTC. Its protein product is CASSSRTGTSSFYEQYF.

The V and J genes are TRBV2 and TRBJ2-2, with 12 bases identical to TRBD2. Germline loops: CDR1 SNHLY, CDR2 FYNNEI. The trim removed 7 bases at V and 4 bases at J, leaving 7 bases unmatched. This CDR3 is built from 16 residues. In DNA form, the CDR3 reads TGTGCCAGCAAGCGGACTAGCGGGGACCTCACCGGGGAGCTGTTTTTT. Amino acid sequence: CASKRTSGDLTGELFF.

The gene calls are TRBV5-8 and TRBJ1-1; TRBD1 might be the D (5 bases). V lost 6 bases to trimming and J lost 1 base, with 19 bases between them. Germline V gives CDR1 SGHTS, CDR2 YDEGEE. This CDR3 comprises 16 residues. The CDR3 sequence: CASTPGLFRPNTEAFF. Written as DNA, the CDR3 is TGTGCCAGCACCCCGGGACTATTTAGGCCGAACACTGAAGCTTTCTTT.

The chain employs TRBV29-1 and TRBJ1-3; 8 bases map to TRBD1. V shed 7 bases, J shed 2 bases, and the junction held 13 bases outside the gene matches. The germline V gene has CDR1 SQVTM and CDR2 ANQGSEA. This CDR3 region has 16 residues. The chain's CDR3 is CSEDRALPRPGNTIYF. The CDR3 coding sequence is TGCAGCGAGGACAGGGCGCTCCCCCGCCCTGGAAACACCATATATTTT.

V gene TRBV10-2 combines with J gene TRBJ2-5, with D possibly matching TRBD2 (6 bases). V was shortened by 3 bases and J by 4 bases, with 12 bases between the two germline ends. Germline lookup yields CDR1 WSHSY and CDR2 SAAADI. The CDR3 has 14 amino acids. The CDR3 DNA reads as TGCGCCAGCAGTGACATCTCCGGGGGAGAGACCCAGTACTTC. This codes for CASSDISGGETQYF.

The rearrangement uses TRBV30 and TRBJ1-2; tentatively, D is TRBD1 (6 bases). The CDR3 covers 11 residues. Germline CDR1 is GTSNPN and CDR2 is SVGIG (reference sequence). The V end lost 3 bases, the J end lost 7 bases, and 9 bases lay between the germline ends. CDR3 DNA: TGTGCCTGGAGCGCAGGGGTTGGCTACACCTTC. Its translation: CAWSAGVGYTF.

The chain couples TRBV13 to TRBJ2-5, with TRBD2 matching 9 bases. The V gene end was trimmed by 3 bases and the J gene end by 7 bases; junction bases not matched to a gene: 12. Looked up from germline, CDR1 is PRHDT and CDR2 is FYEKMQ (reference sequence). The CDR3 is made up of 16 amino acids. Here the CDR3 DNA reads TGTGCCAGCAGCTTGACTAGCGGACGAGACCGGGTGACCCAGTACTTC. This codes for CASSLTSGRDRVTQYF.

The table lists this clone with a count of one. CDR3 in amino acids: CASSSRGGGGELFF. The CDR3 nucleotides are TGTGCCAGCAGCTCGCGGGGGGGCGGCGGGGAGCTGTTTTTT. The chain carries TRBV27 and TRBJ2-2; 9 bases match TRBD2. V dropped 6 bases and J dropped 7; count of bases not matched to a gene: 6. The germline V gene encodes CDR1 MNHEY and CDR2 SMNVEV (reference sequence). The CDR3 loop spans 14 amino acids.

This chain joins TRBV2 and TRBJ1-5; D is ambiguous. This CDR3 has 13 residues. V lost 3 bases, J lost 0 bases, and 3 bases lay in between. Germline V gene lookup returns CDR1 SNHLY and CDR2 FYNNEI. Written as DNA, the CDR3 is TGTGCCAGCAGTGACAATAGCAATCAGCCCCAGCATTTT. Amino acid sequence: CASSDNSNQPQHF. Using reference TRBV2 and TRBJ1-5 for the parts outside the CDR3, the full variable domain is EPEVTQTPSHQVTQMGQEVILRCVPISNHLYFYWYRQILGQKVEFLVSFYNNEISEKSEIFDDQFSVERPDGSNFTLKIRSTKLEDSAMYFCASSDNSNQPQHFGDGTRLSIL.

This clone was detected a few times. V is TRBV5-6 and J is TRBJ2-1; 8 bases fit TRBD1. Germline CDR1 is SGHDT and CDR2 is YYEEEE. Germline trimming cut 0 bases from V and 9 bases from J; bases unmatched to any gene: 11. This CDR3 is built from 16 residues. In DNA, the CDR3 is TGTGCCAGCAGCTTGGCCTTAGGGGCAACAGGGGGTGAGCAGTTCTTC. Translated, it gives CASSLALGATGGEQFF.

This rearrangement joins TRBV24-1 to TRBJ2-3, with 9 bases matching TRBD2. The CDR3 contains 14 residues. CDR1 and CDR2 from the germline V gene are KGHDR and SFDVKD. The V segment lost 8 bases and the J segment 4 bases; nucleotides outside the gene matches: 6. The CDR3 is CATNAGGRADTQYF. The CDR3 nucleotides read TGTGCCACCAACGCGGGCGGGAGGGCAGATACGCAGTATTTT.

The V gene is TRBV30, the J gene TRBJ2-2; 7 positions agree with TRBD1. Losses at the gene ends were 5 bases for V and 6 bases for J; bases not matched to a gene: 6. The germline V gene has CDR1 GTSNPN and CDR2 SVGIG (reference sequence). CDR3 length equals 13 residues. CDR3 DNA sequence: TGTGCCTGGCGACGAGGGGGCCCCGGGGAGCTGTTTTTT. Translating it yields CAWRRGGPGELFF.

The chain is built from TRBV2 and TRBJ2-5; 11 bases align to TRBD1. Trimming removed 5 bases from V and 3 bases from J; junction bases left unmatched: 8. Germline assignment: CDR1 SNHLY and CDR2 FYNNEI. The CDR3 has 16 residues. The CDR3 coding sequence is TGTGCCAGCAGTTCCGGGACAGGGGGTTTTGAAGAGACCCAGTACTTC. Translated: CASSSGTGGFEETQYF.

Note on this clone: Relative to the germline gene, one junction end is altered; a read error may explain this. The chain couples TRBV5-1 to TRBJ2-1; 14 bases line up with TRBD2. Germline V gene sequence: CDR1 SGHRS, CDR2 YFSETQ. The CDR3 runs 16 residues. The CDR3 loop reads CASSLDGLAGGPPEVF. CDR3 sequence (DNA): TGCGCCAGCAGCTTGGATGGACTAGCGGGAGGCCCCCCCGAGGTCTTC.

The genes are TRBV18 and TRBJ1-6; TRBD1 aligns across 8 bases. The germline CDR1 and CDR2 sequences are KGHSH and LQKENI. The length of the CDR3 is 15 residues. Germline trimming cut 3 bases from V and 10 bases from J; bases unmatched to any gene: 8. The CDR3 coding sequence is TGTGCCAGCTCACCCTCACAGGGGGTGAAATCACCCCTCCACTTT. Translated, it gives CASSPSQGVKSPLHF.

The rearrangement joins TRBV19 to TRBJ1-2, with TRBD1 matching 7 bases. CDR1 and CDR2 from the germline V gene are LNHDA and SQIVND (reference sequence). The V and J ends lost 7 bases and 4 bases, in that order; junction bases with no gene match: 9. There are 14 residues in the CDR3. Here the CDR3 DNA reads TGTGCCAGTAATGCCCGACAGGGTTTCTATGGCTACACCTTC. Protein product: CASNARQGFYGYTF.

The rearrangement joins TRBV30 to TRBJ2-3; 8 bases map to TRBD2. Unmatched junction bases numbered 12, after V lost 8 bases and J lost 2 bases. Germline V gene lookup returns CDR1 GTSNPN and CDR2 SVGIG (reference sequence). The CDR3 covers 15 residues. The CDR3 nucleotides read TGTGCCCTCCAACCGGGACTAGGGGCCACAGATACGCAGTATTTT. Translation gives CALQPGLGATDTQYF.